Listed below are T cell receptor beta chains from one sample, sequenced in a study of human T cells and chemical hapten exposure. Via MiXCR, TCRdb re-called the RACE reads, giving one row per CDR3 protein. The sample carries around 150,000 distinct CDR3 sequences, around 13% recorded once. Sample: whole blood, taken in connection with sensitization to the hapten diphenylcyclopropenone (DPC). These receptors all stem from a woman aged 25 to 39 with alopecia areata. Some clones in this sample may be carry-over from other donors' samples. The CDR3 runs from the conserved cysteine through the conserved F or W. D genes are given only for firm matches. The size entry is marked missing in some rows and otherwise reads once, few, many or a size class.

CDR3 protein: CASSYSNRGDSPLHF
CDR3 DNA: TGTGCCAGCAGTTACTCGAACAGGGGAGATTCACCCCTCCACTTT
clone size: .
J gene: TRBJ1-6
D gene: TRBD1
V gene: TRBV6-5

CDR3 protein: CATSRDWISGRDTGELFF
CDR3 DNA: TGTGCCACCAGCAGAGATTGGATTAGCGGGAGGGATACCGGGGAGCTGTTTTTT
clone size: .
J gene: TRBJ2-2
D gene: TRBD2
V gene: TRBV15

CDR3 protein: CASSPLRSSNYGYTF
CDR3 DNA: TGTGCCAGCTCACCACTAAGATCGTCCAACTATGGCTACACCTTC
clone size: .
J gene: TRBJ1-2
D gene: .
V gene: TRBV18

CDR3 protein: CASSPRGTGLGRTEAFF
CDR3 DNA: TGTGCCAGCAGCCCGCGAGGGACAGGGCTGGGGCGCACTGAAGCTTTCTTT
clone size: .
J gene: TRBJ1-1
D gene: TRBD1
V gene: TRBV7-9

CDR3 protein: CASSLGDQKYF
CDR3 DNA: TGTGCCAGCAGCTTAGGGGACCAGAAGTACTTC
clone size: .
J gene: TRBJ2-7
D gene: .
V gene: TRBV7-8

CDR3 protein: CASSLGTGGEAFF
CDR3 DNA: TGTGCCAGCAGCCTTGGGACCGGGGGTGAAGCTTTCTTT
clone size: .
J gene: TRBJ1-1
D gene: .
V gene: TRBV7-9

CDR3 protein: CASSLLPGFTNEQYF
CDR3 DNA: TGCGCCAGCAGTCTACTACCCGGGTTCACCAACGAGCAGTACTTC
clone size: few
J gene: TRBJ2-7
D gene: .
V gene: TRBV5-1

CDR3 protein: CASSQVMGVYGYTF
CDR3 DNA: TGCGCCAGCAGCCAAGTAATGGGGGTCTATGGCTACACCTTC
clone size: few
J gene: TRBJ1-2
D gene: .
V gene: TRBV4-3

CDR3 protein: CSARPEFSQGIQYF
CDR3 DNA: TGCAGTGCTAGACCAGAGTTTAGCCAGGGCATTCAGTACTTC
clone size: .
J gene: TRBJ2-4
D gene: .
V gene: TRBV20-1

CDR3 protein: CASSFRIYGYTF
CDR3 DNA: TGTGCCAGCAGTTTCAGGATTTATGGCTACACCTTC
clone size: .
J gene: TRBJ1-2
D gene: .
V gene: TRBV12-3/TRBV12-4

CDR3 protein: CASSAKTGNTIYF
CDR3 DNA: TGTGCCAGCAGTGCCAAGACTGGAAACACCATATATTTT
clone size: few
J gene: TRBJ1-3
D gene: .
V gene: TRBV6-1

CDR3 protein: CASRELAGTSTDTQYF
CDR3 DNA: TGTGCCAGCAGGGAACTAGCGGGTACTAGCACAGATACGCAGTATTTT
clone size: many
J gene: TRBJ2-3
D gene: TRBD2
V gene: TRBV6-1

CDR3 protein: CASSPTGRQRNTIYF
CDR3 DNA: TGTGCCAGCAGCCCCACAGGGAGGCAGAGAAACACCATATATTTT
clone size: .
J gene: TRBJ1-3
D gene: .
V gene: TRBV6-1

CDR3 protein: CASSSRGLAGETQYF
CDR3 DNA: TGTGCCAGCAGCTCCCGGGGACTAGCGGGAGAGACCCAGTACTTC
clone size: many
J gene: TRBJ2-5
D gene: TRBD2
V gene: TRBV7-9

CDR3 protein: CAGGADRTNTGELFF
CDR3 DNA: TGTGCCGGAGGGGCAGACCGTACGAACACCGGGGAGCTGTTTTTT
clone size: many
J gene: TRBJ2-2
D gene: .
V gene: TRBV2

CDR3 protein: CSAQSQFEYEQYF
CDR3 DNA: TGCAGTGCCCAAAGCCAGTTTGAGTACGAGCAGTACTTC
clone size: .
J gene: TRBJ2-7
D gene: .
V gene: TRBV20-1

CDR3 protein: CASSLLNEQFF
CDR3 DNA: TGTGCCAGCAGCTTACTCAATGAGCAGTTCTTC
clone size: few
J gene: TRBJ2-1
D gene: .
V gene: TRBV11-2